This record concerns one T cell receptor (beta chain) sequence. The antigen it recognizes is unknown. It has no much larger one-base neighbor in the sample; base qualities were not kept. CDR1 and CDR2, looked up from the germline V gene, are KGHSH and LQKENI. The CDR3 spans 13 residues, from the cysteine through the phenylalanine. The kept DNA is CDR3 alone, 39 bases in frame from the first base. The V end loses 2 bases and the J end loses 8 bases, and a stretch of 9 bases separates them. TCR beta CDR3 regions were sequenced from DNA using the immunoSEQ Assay. The published analysis was carried out like this. To compute T cell density, TCR beta template counts were normalized to usable DNA, which was estimated by amplifying housekeeping genes. Using the preseqR package, richness was estimated by extrapolating to 120,000 templates for tissue samples and 400,000 templates for PBMC samples. Clonality was defined by subtracting Pielou's evenness from one. Tissue-enriched TCRs were identified through differential abundance testing performed on productive amino-acid clonotypes, with a minimum total count of 5 and an alpha of 0.1. The Jaccard Index and the Morisita Overlap Index were used to measure repertoire overlap between compartments. GLIPH grouped TCR beta CDR3s together with public tetramer-defined viral CDR3s, and a viral motif had to include at least three viral sequences and show V-gene enrichment. TCRdb's version of the immuneACCESS table is confined to in-frame rearrangements and falls short of the full clone set. An unresolved V gene accounts for under half of the shortfall where checked; the remainder is of unknown origin. V, J and clone size are those of that table, while D and trimming were read from the DNA. For this sample there are about 3,500 clones; approximately 42% appear just once. Jointly, the top ten make up around 14% of the sample.

These data originate in a study of T cells in localized non-small cell lung cancer (dated by TCRdb to about 2020). As for the study more broadly: The study examined T cell repertoires in 200 to 250 patients with early-stage NSCLC and compared tumors with uninvolved tumor-adjacent lungs. The cohort consisted of around 250 treatment-naive NSCLC patients whose localized lung tumors had been resected. The mean age of the NSCLC patients was 50 to 85 years, with 120 to 150 men and around 100 women. What the work shows at the level of the full study, not this receptor alone: Uninvolved tumor-adjacent lung showed the highest T cell clonality, higher than tumor, which suggests more focused antigenic responses in the adjacent lung. Because the study design was exploratory, TCR variables were selected using unadjusted p-values without false-discovery rate correction. Because multi-region tumor sequencing was not performed, intratumor heterogeneity could not be ruled out. Longer overall survival was associated with higher T cell density in blood, whereas shorter survival was associated with higher clonality in adjacent lung. A median of approximately 53 of the top 100 tumor clones turned up in the paired uninvolved adjacent lung, and under 30 of those clones also ranked among the top 100 of that same adjacent lung.

At diagnosis, tumor, uninvolved tumor-adjacent lung and peripheral blood were collected and then preserved as a mix of FFPE and fresh-frozen material. The chain employs TRBV18 and TRBJ1-4, and TRBD1 may be the D gene, going by 5 matching bases. The sample was lung tumor tissue, taken before any cancer treatment. This TCR was sampled from an older male donor with stage I lung adenocarcinoma. The nucleotide sequence is given as TGTGCCAGCTCACCAGACAGCGGGGAAAAACTGTTTTTT. Its protein is CASSPDSGEKLFF.